This TCR beta chain was sequenced during a study of blood T cell repertoires in COVID-19. Allocation to cohorts depended on clinical history reported by the participants. Repertoires were generated with immunoSEQ multiplex PCR, while TCRdb's copy carries only in-frame clones and drops some. The data hold roughly 210,000 clones, with over 75% observed a single time. The germline V gene has CDR1 SEHNR and CDR2 FQNEAQ (reference sequence). CDR3 length equals 16 residues. V dropped 4 bases and J dropped 2; count of bases not matched to a gene: 5. Sequencing was carried out using PBMCs or T cells enriched from blood (not recorded which). The gene calls are TRBV7-9 and TRBJ1-4; TRBD1 matches 9 bases. The sequence was collected from a man aged 25-45 years in a cohort exposed to, infected with or recovered from COVID-19 (not recorded which). The DNA for the CDR3 is TGTGCCAGCAGCTCTTGGGGGACAGGGACTAATGAAAAACTGTTTTTT. Encoded protein: CASSSWGTGTNEKLFF.